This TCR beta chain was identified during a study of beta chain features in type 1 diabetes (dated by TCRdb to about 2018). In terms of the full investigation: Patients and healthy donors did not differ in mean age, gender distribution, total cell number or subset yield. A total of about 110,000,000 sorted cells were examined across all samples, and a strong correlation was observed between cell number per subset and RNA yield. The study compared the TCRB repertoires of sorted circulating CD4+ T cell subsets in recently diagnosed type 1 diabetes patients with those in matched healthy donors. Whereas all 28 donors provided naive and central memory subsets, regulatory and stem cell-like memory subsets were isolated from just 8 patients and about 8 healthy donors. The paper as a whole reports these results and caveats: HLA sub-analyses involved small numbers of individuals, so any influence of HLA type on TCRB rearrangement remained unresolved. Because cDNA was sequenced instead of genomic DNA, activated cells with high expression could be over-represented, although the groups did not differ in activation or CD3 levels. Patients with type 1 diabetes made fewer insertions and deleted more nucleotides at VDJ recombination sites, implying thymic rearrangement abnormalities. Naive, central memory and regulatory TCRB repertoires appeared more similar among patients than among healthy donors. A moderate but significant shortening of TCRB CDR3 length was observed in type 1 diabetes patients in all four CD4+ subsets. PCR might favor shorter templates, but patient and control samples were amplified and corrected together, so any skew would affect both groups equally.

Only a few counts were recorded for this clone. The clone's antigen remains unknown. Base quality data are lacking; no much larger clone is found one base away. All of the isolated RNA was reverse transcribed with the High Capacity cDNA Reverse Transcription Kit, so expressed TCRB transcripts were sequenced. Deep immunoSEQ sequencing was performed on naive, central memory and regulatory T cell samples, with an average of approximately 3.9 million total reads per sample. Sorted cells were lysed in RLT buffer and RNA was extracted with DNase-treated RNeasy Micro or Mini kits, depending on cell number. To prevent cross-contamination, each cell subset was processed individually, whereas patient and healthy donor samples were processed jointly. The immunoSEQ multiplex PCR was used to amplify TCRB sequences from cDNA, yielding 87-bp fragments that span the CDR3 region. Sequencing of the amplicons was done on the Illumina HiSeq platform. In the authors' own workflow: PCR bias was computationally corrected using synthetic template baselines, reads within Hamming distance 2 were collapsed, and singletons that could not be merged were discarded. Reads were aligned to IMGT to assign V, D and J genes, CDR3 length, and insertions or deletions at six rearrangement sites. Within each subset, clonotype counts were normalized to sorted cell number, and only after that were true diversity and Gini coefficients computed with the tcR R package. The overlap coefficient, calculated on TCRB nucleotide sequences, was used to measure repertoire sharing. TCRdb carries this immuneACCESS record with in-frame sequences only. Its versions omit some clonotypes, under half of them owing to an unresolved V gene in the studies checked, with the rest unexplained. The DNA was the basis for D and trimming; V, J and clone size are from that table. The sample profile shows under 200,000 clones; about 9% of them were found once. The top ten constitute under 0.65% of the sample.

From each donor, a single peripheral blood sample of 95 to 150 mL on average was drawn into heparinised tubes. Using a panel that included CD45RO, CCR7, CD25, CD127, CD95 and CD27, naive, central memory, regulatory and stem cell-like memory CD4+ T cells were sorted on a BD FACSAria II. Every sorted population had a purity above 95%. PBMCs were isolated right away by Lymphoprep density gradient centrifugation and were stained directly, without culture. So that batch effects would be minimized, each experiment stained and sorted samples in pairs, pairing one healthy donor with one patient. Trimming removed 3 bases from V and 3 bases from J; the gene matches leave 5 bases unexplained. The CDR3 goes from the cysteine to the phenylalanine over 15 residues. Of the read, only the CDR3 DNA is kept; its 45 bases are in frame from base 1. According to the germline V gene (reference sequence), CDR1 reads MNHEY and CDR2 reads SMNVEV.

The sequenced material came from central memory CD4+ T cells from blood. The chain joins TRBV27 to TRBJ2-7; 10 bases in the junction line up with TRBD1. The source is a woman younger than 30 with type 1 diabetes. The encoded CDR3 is CASSFGTGAFYEQYF. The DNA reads TGTGCCAGCAGTTTCGGGACAGGGGCCTTCTACGAGCAGTACTTC.